Below, 27 T cell receptor beta chains from the same sample are listed, as sequenced in a study of identical twins. TCRdb reprocessed the 5' RACE reads via MiXCR and lists one record per CDR3 protein. The sample records around 480,000 distinct CDR3 sequences, 12% to 15% being singletons. The same sample was also studied in work on yellow fever vaccine responses in identical twins.

Specimen: CD4+ T cells sorted from blood. The receptors were sampled from a woman aged 18-29 years in good health.

This clonotype was detected only a few times. The DNA for the CDR3 is TGTGCCAGCAGCGTAGCTACAGGGTCATCCAATGAGCAGTTCTTC. Its protein is CASSVATGSSNEQFF. This chain uses TRBV9 with TRBJ2-1; D is possibly TRBD1 (6 bases). Deletions cut 0 bases from V and 6 bases from J, with 13 bases between. The CDR3 totals 15 residues. Germline V CDR1 and CDR2: SGDLS, YYNGEE.

CDR3 nucleotide sequence: TGTGCCAGCAGCAAGGGACTAGCGGGGGTGCGAGAGACCCAGTACTTC. Amino acids: CASSKGLAGVRETQYF. This sequence joins TRBV28 and TRBJ2-5; 14 bases fit TRBD2. The J segment lost 4 bases and the V segment lost 6 bases, leaving 7 bases of the junction unmatched. The CDR3 sequence is 16 residues long. CDR1 MDHEN and CDR2 SYDVKM come from the germline V gene.

The rearrangement uses TRBV5-1 and TRBJ2-5, with 8 bases fitting TRBD1. The CDR3 has 14 amino acids. The V and J ends lost 7 bases and 5 bases, in that order; junction bases with no gene match: 10. Germline-derived CDR1 and CDR2 are SGHRS and YFSETQ. The CDR3 coding sequence is TGCGCCAGCGGGAATGGACAGGGCGGCGAGACCCAGTACTTC. Protein product: CASGNGQGGETQYF.

The sample holds a few counts of this clonotype. The chain combines TRBV6-1 with TRBJ2-3; the match to TRBD2 covers 7 bases. Germline V gene lookup returns CDR1 MNHNS and CDR2 SASEGT. The V segment lost 6 bases and the J segment 2 bases; nucleotides outside the gene matches: 11. The CDR3 length is 16 residues. The CDR3 nucleotides are TGTGCCAGCAGGATCCCCGGGGCGGGGGTCACAGATACGCAGTATTTT. Translating gives CASRIPGAGVTDTQYF.

The chain recombines TRBV19 with TRBJ2-7, with a weak D call TRBD2 (6 bases). The germline V and J ends were trimmed by 9 bases and 3 bases, with 18 bases remaining between them. The CDR3 is made up of 14 amino acids. Per germline, CDR1 LNHDA and CDR2 SQIVND (reference sequence). Written as DNA, the CDR3 is TGTGCCAGGAATCGCGGAGGAGGGAGCTACGAGCAGTACTTC. Translating it yields CARNRGGGSYEQYF.

The chain employs TRBV6-6 and TRBJ1-1; D unclear. This CDR3 region has 12 residues. Germline values: CDR1 MNHNY, CDR2 SVGAGI (reference sequence). Deletions cut 3 bases from V and 4 bases from J, with 6 bases between. DNA of the CDR3: TGTGCCAGCAGTTATGGGGTCACTGAAGCTTTCTTT. Protein product: CASSYGVTEAFF.

The rearrangement joins TRBV4-1 to TRBJ2-1; 8 bases fit TRBD2. CDR1 and CDR2 (germline): MGHRA, YSYEKL. The CDR3 extends over 16 amino acids. V lost 4 bases and J lost 2; bases outside the gene matches: 7. CDR3 in amino acids: CASSPEVGRAYNEQFF. In DNA form, the CDR3 reads TGCGCCAGCAGCCCCGAAGTCGGGAGGGCCTACAATGAGCAGTTCTTC.

This chain connects TRBV4-2 to TRBJ1-1; D remains ambiguous. Trimming took off 2 bases at V and 2 bases at J, with 12 bases between the two ends. The CDR3 extends over 15 amino acids. Germline V CDR1 and CDR2: LGHNA, YNFKEQ. For the CDR3, the DNA is TGTGCCAGCAGCCAACCAGACGTTATAAACACTGAAGCTTTCTTT. It yields the protein CASSQPDVINTEAFF.

The chain uses TRBV2 and TRBJ2-2; 11 bases agree with TRBD2. The CDR3 is 16 amino acids. Losses at the gene ends were 6 bases for V and 3 bases for J; bases not matched to a gene: 6. Germline CDR1 is SNHLY and CDR2 is FYNNEI. Here the CDR3 reads CASRAFSGGDTGELFF. The CDR3 nucleotides are TGTGCCAGCAGGGCTTTTAGCGGGGGGGACACCGGGGAGCTGTTTTTT.

V is TRBV25-1 and J is TRBJ2-2; TRBD2 agrees at 9 bases. Unmatched junction bases numbered 7, after V lost 2 bases and J lost 0 bases. There are 18 residues in the CDR3. Germline assignment: CDR1 MGHDK and CDR2 SYGVNS. The DNA of the CDR3 is TGTGCCAGCAGTGAAGGCGTAGCGGGGGCAGCGAACACCGGGGAGCTGTTTTTT. This gives the protein CASSEGVAGAANTGELFF.

Ten or more counts support this clonotype. The chain joins TRBV6-1 to TRBJ2-2; maybe TRBD1 (6 bases). The length of the CDR3 is 15 residues. CDR1 MNHNS and CDR2 SASEGT come from the germline V gene. V was pared by 6 bases and J by 3 bases, with 14 bases between. Here the CDR3 DNA reads TGTGCCAGCAGAGCAGCAAACAGGGACACCGGGGAGCTGTTTTTT. Protein: CASRAANRDTGELFF.

This clonotype was counted only a few times. The chain joins TRBV29-1 to TRBJ1-4, with TRBD1 matching over 7 bases. The V and J ends lost 2 bases and 8 bases, in that order; junction bases with no gene match: 2. CDR1 is SQVTM, CDR2 ANQGSEA, per germline. The CDR3 spans 12 residues. The CDR3 reads CSVEQGDEKLFF. The CDR3 nucleotides are TGCAGCGTTGAACAGGGGGACGAAAAACTGTTTTTT. The full variable domain, with the rest looked up from reference TRBV29-1 and TRBJ1-4, is SAVISQKPSRDICQRGTSLTIQCQVDSQVTMMFWYRQQPGQSLTLIATANQGSEATYESGFVIDKFPISRPNLTFSTLTVSNMSPEDSSIYLCSVEQGDEKLFFGSGTQLSVL.

The V and J genes are TRBV5-5 and TRBJ1-5, with 10 bases identical to TRBD1. Germline V gene sequence: CDR1 SGHKS, CDR2 YYEKEE (reference sequence). This CDR3 is 17 amino acids long. V shed 0 bases and J 8 bases; nucleotides not matched to a gene: 11. Here the CDR3 reads CASSLVWGLDRGEPQHF. DNA for the CDR3: TGTGCCAGCAGCTTGGTATGGGGACTGGACAGGGGGGAGCCCCAGCATTTT.

The V gene is TRBV11-3, the J gene TRBJ2-3; 7 bases map to TRBD2. The CDR3 runs to 16 residues. J gave up 4 bases and V 1 base, and 8 bases lay outside the gene matches. CDR1 and CDR2 (germline): SGHNT, YENEEA. The CDR3 loop reads CASSLVPGGLPDTQYF. CDR3 nucleotide sequence: TGTGCCAGCAGCTTAGTTCCGGGAGGATTGCCAGATACGCAGTATTTT.

This clonotype has just a few counts. This chain uses TRBV11-2 with TRBJ2-5; possibly TRBD1 or TRBD2 for D (6 bases each). The V and J ends lost 1 base and 1 base respectively, with 19 bases between them. This CDR3 comprises 18 residues. Germline CDR1 and CDR2: SGHAT and FQNNGV. CDR3 region: CASSLGGAGSKFQETQYF. CDR3 nucleotides: TGTGCCAGCAGCTTAGGGGGGGCGGGCTCCAAGTTCCAAGAGACCCAGTACTTC.

This clonotype was picked up a small number of times. The chain couples TRBV28 to TRBJ1-4; 10 nucleotides align to TRBD1. J lost 10 bases, V lost 5 bases, and 16 bases had no gene match. CDR3 length: 17 amino acids. CDR1 and CDR2 from the germline V gene are MDHEN and SYDVKM. CDR3 coding DNA: TGTGCCAGCAGTCCCAGACTTTCCCGGGACAGGGGTCGAAAACTGTTTTTT. Residues: CASSPRLSRDRGRKLFF.

This clonotype was seen a handful of times. This chain links TRBV27 with TRBJ2-5; D remains unclear. V lost 0 bases and J 4 bases, leaving 9 bases between the germline ends. This CDR3 region has 14 residues. In germline, CDR1 is MNHEY, CDR2 SMNVEV (reference sequence). CDR3 amino acids: CASSLSRPIETQYF. The CDR3 bases are TGTGCCAGCAGTTTATCCCGCCCGATAGAGACCCAGTACTTC.

This clonotype has a handful of counts. Here the CDR3 DNA reads TGTGCCAGCAGTTCCCTGATGAACACTGAAGCTTTCTTT. This sequence encodes CASSSLMNTEAFF. The rearrangement links TRBV28 to TRBJ1-1; D gene unclear. CDR3 length: 13 amino acids. Germline values: CDR1 MDHEN, CDR2 SYDVKM. V lost 4 bases and J 0 bases, leaving 6 bases between the germline ends.

The chain uses TRBV14 and TRBJ1-2, with D perhaps matching TRBD1 (6 bases). Trimming shortened V by 0 bases and J by 4 bases, and 12 bases separated the two germline ends. Per germline, CDR1 SGHDN and CDR2 FVKESK. The CDR3 sequence is 15 residues long. In DNA, the CDR3 is TGTGCCAGCAGCCAAGAGGGCACAGGGAGCTATGGCTACACCTTC. Translated: CASSQEGTGSYGYTF.

The chain couples TRBV7-2 to TRBJ2-5; a possible D gene is TRBD2 (6 bases). Germline V lookup: CDR1 SGHTA, CDR2 FQGNSA. This CDR3 comprises 15 residues. The germline V and J ends were trimmed by 7 bases and 4 bases, with 19 bases remaining between them. CDR3 sequence (DNA): TGTGCCAGCACCTATGCGGTGGGGGGTGGAGAGACCCAGTACTTC. This encodes CASTYAVGGGETQYF.

This clonotype was counted between two and nine times. This chain uses TRBV28 with TRBJ1-1; the D is unclear. Trimming removed 8 bases from V and 1 base from J, with 20 bases in between. This CDR3 has 16 residues. Germline V gene lookup returns CDR1 MDHEN and CDR2 SYDVKM. DNA for the CDR3: TGTGCCAGCCCTCCACGCTCCAGGACGGGGAACACTGAAGCTTTCTTT. Translation: CASPPRSRTGNTEAFF.

The sample holds many counts of this clonotype. The chain combines TRBV6-2 or TRBV6-3 with TRBJ2-7, with 7 bases fitting TRBD1. CDR1 is MNHEY, CDR2 SVGEGT, per germline. The V and J ends lost 5 bases and 2 bases, in that order; junction bases with no gene match: 3. The CDR3 runs to 13 residues. The CDR3 is CASSATGTYEQYF. For the CDR3, the DNA is TGTGCCAGCAGTGCGACAGGGACCTACGAGCAGTACTTC.

Points on this clonotype: At one end, the junction sequence differs from germline, possibly due to a read error. This rearrangement joins TRBV5-1 to TRBJ2-4, with a possible D match to TRBD1 (6 bases). This CDR3 has 18 amino acids. The V gene's germline CDR1 is SGHRS and CDR2 YFSETQ. The CDR3 protein is CASSYRTEGIRAKNTQYF. CDR3 nucleotides: TGCGCCAGCAGCTACAGGACAGAGGGAATCAGAGCCAAAAACACTCAGTACTTC.

The rearrangement links TRBV28 to TRBJ2-7; no definite D call. The V and J ends lost 6 bases and 0 bases respectively, with 9 bases between them. The CDR3 contains 13 residues. Germline V gene data show CDR1 as MDHEN and CDR2 as SYDVKM. CDR3 nucleotide sequence: TGTGCCAGCAGCCCGATAATCTCCTACGAGCAGTACTTC. Translating gives CASSPIISYEQYF.

V is TRBV7-9 and J is TRBJ2-1; 12 bases line up with TRBD2. CDR1 and CDR2 from the germline V gene are SEHNR and FQNEAQ (reference sequence). Trimming at V came to 8 bases and at J to 0 bases, leaving 8 bases not matched to a gene. This CDR3 is 17 amino acids long. The CDR3 protein is CASHQTSGSISYNEQFF. CDR3 in DNA: TGTGCCAGCCACCAGACTAGCGGGAGTATCTCCTACAATGAGCAGTTCTTC.

V gene TRBV18 combines with J gene TRBJ2-3; D is undetermined. The ends were cut back, 3 bases at V and 4 bases at J, with 5 bases in the middle. The germline gives CDR1 KGHSH, CDR2 LQKENI. There are 12 residues in the CDR3. CDR3 protein: CASSPGPDTQYF. The CDR3 coding sequence is TGTGCCAGCTCACCCGGCCCAGATACGCAGTATTTT.

In its sample, this clonotype was seen a few times. The chain links TRBV18 to TRBJ1-4; no clear D. V was cut by 1 base and J by 5 bases, with 5 bases left in between. The CDR3 extends over 13 amino acids. Germline loops: CDR1 KGHSH, CDR2 LQKENI. The CDR3 region has the DNA TGTGCCAGCTCACCACTGACGAATGAAAAACTGTTTTTT. It encodes CASSPLTNEKLFF.